This T cell receptor (beta chain) emerged from a study of spatial heterogeneity in lung cancer. By share, this clonotype counts as medium-sized. TCRdb used MiXCR to reprocess the 5' RACE reads, holding one entry per CDR3 protein. The sample lists roughly 2,500 distinct CDR3 sequences, approximately 15% occurring once. Regarding time point: sample taken at primary tumor resection. CDR3 length equals 14 residues. Trimming removed 2 bases from V and 2 bases from J, with 8 bases in between. Germline V gene lookup returns CDR1 MDHEN and CDR2 SYDVKM. The source of this sequence is a male donor with early-stage non-small cell lung cancer. The V and J genes are TRBV28 and TRBJ2-3; maybe TRBD1 (6 bases). The sample was normal lung tissue next to the tumor, taken at surgery. As DNA, the CDR3 is TGTGCCAGCAGTTTAGGGGGCAACACAGATACGCAGTATTTT. Translating it yields CASSLGGNTDTQYF.